This section outlines one TCR beta chain sequence together with its context. Its antigen is as yet unknown. Together with a sample-barcoded 5' primer, a J-beta primer mix was included in a second PCR lasting about 7 to 11 cycles. One entry per CDR3 protein, called by TCRdb with MiXCR from the 5' RACE reads. Among roughly 1,300,000 distinct CDR3 sequences listed, roughly 64% were seen once. PBMCs numbering at least 7 million were isolated per sample. This sample is drawn from a study of blood T cells in healthy people across ages. The study's findings and limits: More naive CD4+ cells and higher diversity were found in long-lived than in aged donors.

Sequencing was performed on blood. The source is a man aged 18 to 30 in good health.

The DNA for the CDR3 is TGCGCCAGCAGCCAAAAATGGACAGGCGTTTACGAGCAGTACTTC. Translation gives CASSQKWTGVYEQYF. The chain has TRBV4-1 and TRBJ2-7; 7 bases are a match to TRBD1. CDR1 is MGHRA, CDR2 YSYEKL, per germline. CDR3 length: 15 amino acids. Trimming at V came to 2 bases and at J to 4 bases, leaving 8 bases not matched to a gene.